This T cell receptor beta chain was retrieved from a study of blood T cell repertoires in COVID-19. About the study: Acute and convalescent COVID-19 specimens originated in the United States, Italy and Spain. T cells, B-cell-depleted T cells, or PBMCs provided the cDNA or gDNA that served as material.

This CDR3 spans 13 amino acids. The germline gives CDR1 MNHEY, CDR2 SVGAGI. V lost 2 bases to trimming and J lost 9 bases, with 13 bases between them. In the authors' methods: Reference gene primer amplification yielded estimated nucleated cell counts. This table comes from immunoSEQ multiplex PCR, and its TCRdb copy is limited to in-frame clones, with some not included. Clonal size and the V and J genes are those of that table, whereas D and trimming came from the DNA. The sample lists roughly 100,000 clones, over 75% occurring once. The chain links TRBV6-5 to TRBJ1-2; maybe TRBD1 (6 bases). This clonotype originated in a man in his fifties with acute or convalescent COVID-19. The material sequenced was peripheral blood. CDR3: CASSYEGHTSYTF. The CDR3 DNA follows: TGTGCCAGCAGTTACGAGGGACACACCAGCTACACCTTC.